The clone carrying this T cell receptor beta chain appeared once. No antigen is known for it. Trimming pared 7 bases from V and 8 bases from J, leaving 13 bases between. The V gene's germline CDR1 is MNHEY and CDR2 SVGEGT. The CDR3 is 12 residues long. These data come from a study of CD8 T cells in ankylosing spondylitis. Study-wide points: Several of the motif variants were reported before in synovial fluid and blood from reactive arthritis. Matched ankylosing spondylitis synovial fluid reportedly contained a significantly enriched population of disease-linked clones.

It was by quantitative 5'-RACE with molecular barcodes that TCR beta libraries were made. One entry per CDR3 protein, called by TCRdb with MiXCR from the 5' RACE reads. The sample includes about 360,000 distinct CDR3 sequences, around 20% seen only once; the top ten take about 12%. This sequence was found in a male donor with ankylosing spondylitis or in good health (not recorded which). What was sequenced was blood, either unsorted or a sorted T cell fraction (not recorded which). The rearrangement uses TRBV6-2 or TRBV6-3 and TRBJ2-3, with a tentative D call TRBD1 (6 bases). The CDR3 here is CASTKGDGTQYF. The CDR3 nucleotides read TGTGCCAGCACCAAGGGGGATGGTACGCAGTATTTT.